Shown below are 13 T cell receptor beta chains from a single sample sequenced in a study of T cell responses to AZD1222 COVID-19 vaccine. Profiling relied on immunoSEQ multiplex PCR, and the TCRdb table lists in-frame clones only, not all of them. The sample holds about 150,000 clones, more than 90% seen once. This specimen was peripheral blood, taken 28 days after the second AZD1222 dose. The receptors originated from an adult who received the AZD1222 COVID-19 vaccine.

This sequence joins TRBV10-2 and TRBJ2-5, with D unresolved. This CDR3 region has 15 residues. Germline CDR1 and CDR2: WSHSY and SAAADI. V lost 2 bases to trimming and J lost 3 bases, with 13 bases between them. This CDR3 reads CASSELGGKKETQYF. CDR3 sequence (DNA): TGCGCCAGCAGTGAGCTTGGCGGAAAGAAAGAGACCCAGTACTTC.

This clone was seen once. The chain combines TRBV7-9 with TRBJ1-2, with 7 bases matching TRBD1. J lost 2 bases, V lost 5 bases, and 5 bases had no gene match. Germline CDR1 and CDR2: SEHNR and FQNEAQ (reference sequence). The CDR3 runs 14 residues. The CDR3 DNA reads as TGTGCCAGCAGCCCACAGGGGTTAAACTATGGCTACACCTTC. This gives the protein CASSPQGLNYGYTF.

The chain is built from TRBV5-1 and TRBJ2-7; 9 bases align to TRBD1. The CDR3 covers 15 residues. Unmatched junction bases numbered 6, after V lost 1 base and J lost 4 bases. Per germline, CDR1 SGHRS and CDR2 YFSETQ. The CDR3 DNA reads TGCGCCAGCAGCTTGATTGGGACAGGGTCGTACGAGCAGTACTTC. This sequence encodes CASSLIGTGSYEQYF.

The CDR3 sequence: CSASGQGYNEQFF. CDR3 DNA: TGCAGCGCCTCGGGACAGGGCTACAATGAGCAGTTCTTC. The genes are TRBV29-1 and TRBJ2-1; 9 bases are a match to TRBD1. CDR3 length equals 13 residues. Germline trimming cut 7 bases from V and 3 bases from J; bases unmatched to any gene: 4. CDR1 and CDR2 from the germline V gene are SQVTM and ANQGSEA.

The V and J genes are TRBV7-2 and TRBJ2-2; D is unresolved. Germline CDR1 reads SGHTA; CDR2 reads FQGNSA. This CDR3 is built from 14 residues. The V end lost 3 bases, the J end lost 1 base, and 6 bases lay between the germline ends. The CDR3 DNA reads as TGTGCCAGCAGCTTCTCTCGGAACACCGGGGAGCTGTTTTTT. The encoded protein is CASSFSRNTGELFF.

This chain links TRBV3-1 (or the pseudogene TRBV3-2) with TRBJ2-5, with TRBD2 matching over 10 bases. CDR1 LGHDT and CDR2 YNNKEL come from the germline V gene (reference sequence). The CDR3 runs to 17 residues. With 2 bases clipped from V and 4 bases from J, the junction kept 10 bases outside the gene matches. Here the CDR3 reads CASSQLGTSGVGETQYF. The CDR3 DNA reads as TGTGCCAGCAGCCAACTCGGAACTAGCGGGGTGGGAGAGACCCAGTACTTC.

The V and J genes are TRBV2 and TRBJ2-2; TRBD1 matches at 7 bases. V lost 7 bases and J lost 0; bases outside the gene matches: 5. The CDR3 has 15 amino acids. CDR1 and CDR2 from the germline V gene are SNHLY and FYNNEI. The CDR3 DNA is TGTGCCAGCAAGCCCGGGACAGCGAACACCGGGGAGCTGTTTTTT. Its protein is CASKPGTANTGELFF.

The V call is TRBV10-1, the J call TRBJ1-1, with D maybe TRBD1 (5 bases). Trimming cost V 3 bases and J 5 bases, with 10 bases left between them. This CDR3 spans 13 amino acids. Germline CDR1 WNHNN, CDR2 SYGVQD (reference sequence). Here the CDR3 reads CASSDGRATEAFF. In nucleotides, the CDR3 is TGCGCCAGCAGTGACGGCAGGGCAACTGAAGCTTTCTTT.

The V gene is TRBV10-1, the J gene TRBJ2-1; the D gene is possibly TRBD2 (6 bases). Germline lookup yields CDR1 WNHNN and CDR2 SYGVQD (reference sequence). V lost 5 bases to trimming and J lost 4 bases, with 12 bases between them. The CDR3 extends over 14 amino acids. CDR3 protein: CASSLSGLYNEQFF. The CDR3 DNA follows: TGCGCCAGCAGTCTTAGCGGCCTATACAATGAGCAGTTCTTC.

This sequence joins TRBV6-5 and TRBJ2-2, with D uncertain. CDR1 MNHEY and CDR2 SVGAGI come from the germline V gene. This CDR3 comprises 15 residues. The V gene lost 7 bases and the J gene lost 4 bases, with 16 bases spanning the gap. CDR3 in DNA: TGTGCCAGCAAGTCGGATTACTTCCCCACCGGGGAGCTGTTTTTT. Translation gives CASKSDYFPTGELFF.

This chain links TRBV19 with TRBJ2-1; the D gene is possibly TRBD1 (7 bases). V was trimmed by 5 bases and J by 3 bases, leaving 11 bases between them. There are 14 residues in the CDR3. In germline, CDR1 is LNHDA, CDR2 SQIVND (reference sequence). For the CDR3, the DNA is TGTGCCAGTAGTGCGGGACAGAACTACAATGAGCAGTTCTTC. Amino acid sequence: CASSAGQNYNEQFF. The full variable domain, rest sourced from reference TRBV19 and TRBJ2-1, is DGGITQSPKYLFRKEGQNVTLSCEQNLNHDAMYWYRQDPGQGLRLIYYSQIVNDFQKGDIAEGYSVSREKKESFPLTVTSAQKNPTAFYLCASSAGQNYNEQFFGPGTRLTVL.

The rearrangement links TRBV30 to TRBJ1-6; 7 nucleotides align to TRBD1. This CDR3 region has 12 residues. CDR1 GTSNPN and CDR2 SVGIG come from the germline V gene (reference sequence). J lost 7 bases, V lost 3 bases, and 0 bases had no gene match. The CDR3 here is CAWRTGNSPLHF. CDR3 nucleotide sequence: TGTGCCTGGAGGACAGGGAATTCACCCCTCCACTTT. Looking up the rest from reference TRBV30 and TRBJ1-6 gives the full variable domain: SQTIHQWPATLVQPVGSPLSLECTVEGTSNPNLYWYRQAAGRGLQLLFYSVGIGQISSEVPQNLSASRPQDRQFILSSKKLLLSDSGFYLCAWRTGNSPLHFGNGTRLTVT.

The V call is TRBV29-1, the J call TRBJ2-1; 10 bases are a match to TRBD2. CDR1 is SQVTM, CDR2 ANQGSEA, per germline. V gave up 6 bases and J gave up 6 bases; unmatched junction bases: 11. CDR3 length equals 15 residues. CDR3 amino acids: CSVRVGTSAGNEQFF. As DNA, the CDR3 is TGCAGCGTCCGTGTAGGGACTAGCGCGGGCAATGAGCAGTTCTTC.